One sample yielded the 2 T cell receptor beta chains listed below, sequenced in a study of shared clonotypes between healthy human individuals. Sequenced by immunoSEQ multiplex PCR; TCRdb stores in-frame clones only, minus some. The table records more than 500,000 clones, about 96% of them present only once. Input material: naive CD4+ T cells sorted from blood. Subset in this sample: CD45RA+ positively selected. These receptors originate from a woman in her 30s in good health.

The J gene is TRBJ1-2, the V gene TRBV28, with D maybe TRBD1 (5 bases). Trimming pared 5 bases from V and 0 bases from J, leaving 16 bases between. CDR3 length: 16 amino acids. CDR1 and CDR2 from the germline V gene are MDHEN and SYDVKM. The CDR3 reads CASSPTVRVANYGYTF. CDR3 DNA: TGTGCCAGCAGTCCGACAGTTAGAGTAGCTAACTATGGCTACACCTTC.

The count of this clone is one. The chain couples TRBV27 to TRBJ1-1, with 7 bases lining up with TRBD1. J was trimmed by 5 bases and V by 5 bases; bases with no gene match: 2. This CDR3 has 12 amino acids. Germline V gives CDR1 MNHEY, CDR2 SMNVEV (reference sequence). This CDR3 reads CASSRTGTEAFF. CDR3 sequence (DNA): TGTGCCAGCAGTCGGACAGGTACTGAAGCTTTCTTT.